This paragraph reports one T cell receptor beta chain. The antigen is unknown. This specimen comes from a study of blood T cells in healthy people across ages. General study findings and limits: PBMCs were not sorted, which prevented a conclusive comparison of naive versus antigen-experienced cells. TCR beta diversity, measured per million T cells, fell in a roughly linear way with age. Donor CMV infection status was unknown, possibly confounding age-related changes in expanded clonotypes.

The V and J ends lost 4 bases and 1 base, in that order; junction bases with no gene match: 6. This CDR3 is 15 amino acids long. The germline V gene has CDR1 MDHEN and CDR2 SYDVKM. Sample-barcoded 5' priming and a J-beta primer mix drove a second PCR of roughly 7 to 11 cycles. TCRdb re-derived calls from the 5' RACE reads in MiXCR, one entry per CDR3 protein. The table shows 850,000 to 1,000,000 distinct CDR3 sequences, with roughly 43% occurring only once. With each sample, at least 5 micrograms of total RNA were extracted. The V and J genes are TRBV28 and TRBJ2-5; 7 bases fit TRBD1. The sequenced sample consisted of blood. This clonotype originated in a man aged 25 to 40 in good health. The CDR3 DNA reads TGTGCCAGCAGTTCTCCGGGACAGATCCAAGAGACCCAGTACTTC. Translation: CASSSPGQIQETQYF.